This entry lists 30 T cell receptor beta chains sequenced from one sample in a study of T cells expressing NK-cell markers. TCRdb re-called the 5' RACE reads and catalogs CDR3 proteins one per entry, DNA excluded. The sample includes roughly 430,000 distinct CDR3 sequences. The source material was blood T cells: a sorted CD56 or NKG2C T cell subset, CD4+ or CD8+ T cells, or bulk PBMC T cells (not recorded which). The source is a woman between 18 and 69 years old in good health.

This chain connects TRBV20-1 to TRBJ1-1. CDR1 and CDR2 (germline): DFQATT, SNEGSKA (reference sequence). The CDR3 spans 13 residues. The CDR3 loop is CSARPAGNTEAFF.

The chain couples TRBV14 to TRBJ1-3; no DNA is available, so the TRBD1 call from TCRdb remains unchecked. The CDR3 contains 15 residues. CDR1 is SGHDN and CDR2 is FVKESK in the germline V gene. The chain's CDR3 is CASSQDRDRGDTIYF.

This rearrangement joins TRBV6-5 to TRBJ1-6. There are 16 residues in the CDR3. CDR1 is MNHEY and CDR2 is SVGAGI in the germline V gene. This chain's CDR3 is CASSYSPELINSPLHF.

The CDR3: CASSEAGGKNEKLFF. V gene TRBV6-1 combines with J gene TRBJ1-4; TCRdb proposes TRBD1, but this gene call is untestable without DNA. Germline V CDR1 and CDR2: MNHNS, SASEGT. The CDR3 length is 15 residues.

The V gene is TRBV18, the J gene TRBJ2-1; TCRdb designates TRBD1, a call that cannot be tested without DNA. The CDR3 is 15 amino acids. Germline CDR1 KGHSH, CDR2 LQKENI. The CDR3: CASSPGTGGDYEQFF.

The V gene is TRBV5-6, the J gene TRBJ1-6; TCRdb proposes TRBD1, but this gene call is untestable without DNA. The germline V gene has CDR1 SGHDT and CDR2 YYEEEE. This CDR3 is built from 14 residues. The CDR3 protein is CASSLPGMGSPLHF.

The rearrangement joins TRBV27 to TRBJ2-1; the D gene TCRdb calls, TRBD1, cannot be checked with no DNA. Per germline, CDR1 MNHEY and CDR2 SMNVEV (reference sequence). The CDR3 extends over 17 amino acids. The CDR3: CASSPLPPEKAYNEQFF.

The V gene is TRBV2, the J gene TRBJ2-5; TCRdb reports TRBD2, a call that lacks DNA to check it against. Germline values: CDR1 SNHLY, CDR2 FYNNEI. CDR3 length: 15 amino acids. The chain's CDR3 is CASSGLAGGRETQYF.

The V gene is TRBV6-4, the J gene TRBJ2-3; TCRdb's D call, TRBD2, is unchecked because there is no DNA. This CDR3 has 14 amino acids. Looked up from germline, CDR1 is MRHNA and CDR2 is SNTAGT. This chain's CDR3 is CASRLAASTDTQYF.

This CDR3 reads CASSFLGQLNSPLHF. This chain joins TRBV28 and TRBJ1-6; TCRdb's D call of TRBD1 is untestable without DNA. The CDR3 sequence is 15 residues long. Germline V gene lookup returns CDR1 MDHEN and CDR2 SYDVKM.

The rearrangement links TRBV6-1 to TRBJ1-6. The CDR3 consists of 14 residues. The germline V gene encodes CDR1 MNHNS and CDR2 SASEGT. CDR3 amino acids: CASSAGSYNSPLHF.

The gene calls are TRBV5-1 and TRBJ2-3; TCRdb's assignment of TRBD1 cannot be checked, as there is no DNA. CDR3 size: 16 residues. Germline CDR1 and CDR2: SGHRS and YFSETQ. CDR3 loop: CASSLAPGTNTDTQYF.

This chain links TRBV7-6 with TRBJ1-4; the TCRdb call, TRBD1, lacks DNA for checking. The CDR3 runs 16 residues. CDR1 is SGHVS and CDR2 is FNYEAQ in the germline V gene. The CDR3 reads CASSLGDWGTNEKLFF.

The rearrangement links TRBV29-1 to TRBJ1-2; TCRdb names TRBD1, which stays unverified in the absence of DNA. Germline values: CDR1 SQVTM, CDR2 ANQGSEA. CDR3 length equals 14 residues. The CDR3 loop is CSVAGGQGAFGYTF.

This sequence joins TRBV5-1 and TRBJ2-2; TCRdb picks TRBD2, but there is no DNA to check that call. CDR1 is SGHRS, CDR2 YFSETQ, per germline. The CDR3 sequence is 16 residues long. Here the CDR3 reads CASRPIAGGETGELFF.

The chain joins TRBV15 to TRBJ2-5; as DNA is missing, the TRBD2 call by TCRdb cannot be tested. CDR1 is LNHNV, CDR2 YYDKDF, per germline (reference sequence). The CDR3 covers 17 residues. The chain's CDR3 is CATRGTSGSGLQETQYF.

CDR3 sequence reads: CSVGPTGTSFGYTF. The V gene is TRBV29-1, the J gene TRBJ1-2; TCRdb's D call of TRBD1 is untestable without DNA. Germline CDR1 reads SQVTM; CDR2 reads ANQGSEA. This CDR3 is 14 amino acids long.

The CDR3 here is CASSQGGTGVGTEAFF. The chain uses TRBV3-1 and TRBJ1-1; TCRdb's assignment of TRBD1 cannot be checked, as there is no DNA. The germline V gene has CDR1 LGHDT and CDR2 YNNKEL (reference sequence). The CDR3 spans 16 residues.

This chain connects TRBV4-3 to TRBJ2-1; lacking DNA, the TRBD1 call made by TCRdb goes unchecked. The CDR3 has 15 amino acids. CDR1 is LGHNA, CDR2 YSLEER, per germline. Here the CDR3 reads CASSQDNRVTSEQFF.

The CDR3 loop is CASSPQTFAEAFF. The chain couples TRBV4-3 to TRBJ1-1. The CDR3 length is 13 residues. The V gene's germline CDR1 is LGHNA and CDR2 YSLEER.

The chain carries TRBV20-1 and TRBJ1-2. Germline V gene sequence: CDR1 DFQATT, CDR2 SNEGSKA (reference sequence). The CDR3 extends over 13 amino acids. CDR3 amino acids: CSASFRPNYGYTF.

The CDR3: CASQTERGSGELFF. The chain couples TRBV6-4 to TRBJ2-2. This CDR3 is 14 amino acids long. Germline V gene sequence: CDR1 MRHNA, CDR2 SNTAGT.

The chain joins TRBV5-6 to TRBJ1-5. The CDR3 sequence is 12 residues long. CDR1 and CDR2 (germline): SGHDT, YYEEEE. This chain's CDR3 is CASSLLCQPQHF.

CDR3 loop: CASSFVGTGGNTGELFF. The rearrangement uses TRBV12-3 or TRBV12-4 and TRBJ2-2; checking the TCRdb D call of TRBD1 is not possible without DNA. The CDR3 sequence is 17 residues long.

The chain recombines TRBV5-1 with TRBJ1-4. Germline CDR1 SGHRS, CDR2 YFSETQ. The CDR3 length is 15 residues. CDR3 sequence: CASSLAPDPNEKLFF.

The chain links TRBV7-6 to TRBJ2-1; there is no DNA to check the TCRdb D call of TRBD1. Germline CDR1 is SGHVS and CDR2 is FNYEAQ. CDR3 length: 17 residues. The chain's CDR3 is CASSSPGQRTSPNEQFF.

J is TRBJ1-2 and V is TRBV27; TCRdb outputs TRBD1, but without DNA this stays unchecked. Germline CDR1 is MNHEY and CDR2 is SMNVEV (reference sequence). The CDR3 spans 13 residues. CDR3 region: CASSRTGVDGYTF.

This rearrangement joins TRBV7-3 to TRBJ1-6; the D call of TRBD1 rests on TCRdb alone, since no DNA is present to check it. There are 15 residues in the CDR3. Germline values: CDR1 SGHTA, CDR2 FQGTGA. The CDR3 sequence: CASSRTGGNNSPLHF. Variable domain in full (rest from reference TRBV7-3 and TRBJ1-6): GAGVSQTPSNKVTEKGKYVELRCDPISGHTALYWYRQSLGQGPEFLIYFQGTGAADDSGLPNDRFFAVRPEGSVSTLKIQRTERGDSAVYLCASSRTGGNNSPLHFGNGTRLTVT.

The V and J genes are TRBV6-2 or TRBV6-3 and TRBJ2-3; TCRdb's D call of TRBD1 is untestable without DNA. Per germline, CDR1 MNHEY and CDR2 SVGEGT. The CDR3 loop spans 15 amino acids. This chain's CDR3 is CASLWWAGSTDTQYF.

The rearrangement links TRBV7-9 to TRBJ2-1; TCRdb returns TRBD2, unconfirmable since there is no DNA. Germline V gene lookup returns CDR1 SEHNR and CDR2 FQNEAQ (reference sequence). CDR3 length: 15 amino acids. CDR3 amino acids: CASSSRDYRINEQFF.